This T cell receptor (beta chain) comes out of a study of T cell repertoires in cytomegalovirus infection. TCRdb passed the reads through MiXCR, listing each CDR3 protein once. The table has fewer than 200,000 distinct CDR3 sequences, roughly 19% seen once; the top ten hold 2.5% to 3%. Comments on this clonotype: What it recognizes is unknown.

Germline CDR1 reads DFQATT; CDR2 reads SNEGSKA (reference sequence). Between the trimmed V and J ends, which lost 4 bases and 1 base, there was a span of 10 bases. The CDR3 has 14 residues. Study observations and caveats: HLA-C-restricted, CMV-specific TCR beta clonotypes were dominant ex vivo.

Sequenced material: PBMCs. The rearrangement joins TRBV20-1 to TRBJ2-2, with a possible D match to TRBD1 (5 bases). This clonotype originated in a human donor in good health (CMV status not recorded). Some clones in this sample may be carry-over from other donors' samples. The DNA for the CDR3 is TGCAGTGCTACGGCCAGGGAGAACACCGGGGAGCTGTTTTTT. Its translation is CSATARENTGELFF.